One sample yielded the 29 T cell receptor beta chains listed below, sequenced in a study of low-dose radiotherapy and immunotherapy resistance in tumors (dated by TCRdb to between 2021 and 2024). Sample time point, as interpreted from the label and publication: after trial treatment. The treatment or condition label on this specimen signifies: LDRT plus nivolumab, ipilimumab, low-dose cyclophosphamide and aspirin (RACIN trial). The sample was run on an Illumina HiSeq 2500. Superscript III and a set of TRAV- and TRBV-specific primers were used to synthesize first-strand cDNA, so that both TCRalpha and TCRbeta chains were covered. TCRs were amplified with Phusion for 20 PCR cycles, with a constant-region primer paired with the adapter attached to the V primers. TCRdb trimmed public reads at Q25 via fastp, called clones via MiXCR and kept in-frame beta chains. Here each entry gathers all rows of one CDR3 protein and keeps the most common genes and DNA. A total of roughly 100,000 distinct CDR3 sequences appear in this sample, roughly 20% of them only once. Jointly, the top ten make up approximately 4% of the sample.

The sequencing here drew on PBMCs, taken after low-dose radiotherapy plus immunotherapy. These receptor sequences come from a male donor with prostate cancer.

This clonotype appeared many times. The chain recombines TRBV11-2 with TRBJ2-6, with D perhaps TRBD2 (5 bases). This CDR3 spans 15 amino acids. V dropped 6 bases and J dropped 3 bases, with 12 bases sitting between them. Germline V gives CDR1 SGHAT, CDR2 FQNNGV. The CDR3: CASSKRAGGANVLTF. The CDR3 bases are TGTGCCAGCAGTAAGAGGGCCGGTGGGGCCAACGTCCTGACTTTC.

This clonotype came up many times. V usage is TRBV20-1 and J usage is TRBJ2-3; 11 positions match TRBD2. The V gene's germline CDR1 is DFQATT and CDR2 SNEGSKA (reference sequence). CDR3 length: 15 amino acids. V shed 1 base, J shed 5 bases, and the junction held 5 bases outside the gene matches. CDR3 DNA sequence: TGCAGTGCTAGAGGTCTAGCGGGGGGAGTAGATACGCAGTATTTT. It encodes CSARGLAGGVDTQYF.

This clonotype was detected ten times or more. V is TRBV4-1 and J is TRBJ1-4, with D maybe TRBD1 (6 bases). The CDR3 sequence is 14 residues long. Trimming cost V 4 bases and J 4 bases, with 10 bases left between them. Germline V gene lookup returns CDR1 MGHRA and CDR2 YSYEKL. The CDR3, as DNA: TGCGCCAGCAGCCCCCAAGGGGGTAATGAAAAACTGTTTTTT. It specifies CASSPQGGNEKLFF.

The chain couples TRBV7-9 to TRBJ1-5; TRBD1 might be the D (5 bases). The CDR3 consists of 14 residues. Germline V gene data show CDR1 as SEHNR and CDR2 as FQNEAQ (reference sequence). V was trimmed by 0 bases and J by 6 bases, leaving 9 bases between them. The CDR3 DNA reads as TGTGCCAGCAGCTTAGCAGGGGTCGGTCAGCCCCAGCATTTT. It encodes CASSLAGVGQPQHF.

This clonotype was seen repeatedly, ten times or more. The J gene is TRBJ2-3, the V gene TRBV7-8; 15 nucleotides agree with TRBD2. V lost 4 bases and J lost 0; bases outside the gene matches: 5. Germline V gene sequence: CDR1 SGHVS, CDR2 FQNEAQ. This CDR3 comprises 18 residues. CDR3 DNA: TGTGCCAGCAGCTCAAGGACTAGCGGGGGGGCTAGCACAGATACGCAGTATTTT. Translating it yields CASSSRTSGGASTDTQYF.

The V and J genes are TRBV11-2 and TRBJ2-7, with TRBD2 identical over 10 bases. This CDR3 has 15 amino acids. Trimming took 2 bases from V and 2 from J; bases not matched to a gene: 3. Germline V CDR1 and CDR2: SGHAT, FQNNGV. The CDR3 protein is CASSLWTSGTYEQYF. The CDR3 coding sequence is TGTGCCAGCAGCTTATGGACTAGCGGCACCTACGAGCAGTACTTC. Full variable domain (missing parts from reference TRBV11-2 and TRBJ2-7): EAGVAQSPRYKIIEKRQSVAFWCNPISGHATLYWYQQILGQGPKLLIQFQNNGVVDDSQLPKDRFSAERLKGVDSTLKIQPAKLEDSAVYLCASSLWTSGTYEQYFGPGTRLTVT.

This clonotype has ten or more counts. The CDR3: CASSPSGAEETQYF. For the CDR3, the DNA is TGTGCCAGCTCACCGTCGGGGGCCGAGGAGACCCAGTACTTC. The J gene is TRBJ2-5, the V gene TRBV18; D may be TRBD1 or TRBD2 (6 bases each). V was trimmed by 3 bases and J by 5 bases, leaving 13 bases between them. This CDR3 has 14 residues. Germline values: CDR1 KGHSH, CDR2 LQKENI.

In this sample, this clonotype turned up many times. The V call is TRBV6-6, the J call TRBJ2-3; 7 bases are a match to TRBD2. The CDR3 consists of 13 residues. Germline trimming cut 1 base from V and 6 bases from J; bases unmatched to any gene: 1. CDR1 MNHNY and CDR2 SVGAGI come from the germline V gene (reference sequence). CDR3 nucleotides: TGTGCCAGCAGTTACTTCGGGGGGGATACGCAGTATTTT. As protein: CASSYFGGDTQYF.

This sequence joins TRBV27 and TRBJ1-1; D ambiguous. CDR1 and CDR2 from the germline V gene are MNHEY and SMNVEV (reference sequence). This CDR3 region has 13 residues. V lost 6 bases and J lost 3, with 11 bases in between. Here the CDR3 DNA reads TGTGCCAGCAGCTGGAACGGATACACTGAAGCTTTCTTT. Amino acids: CASSWNGYTEAFF.

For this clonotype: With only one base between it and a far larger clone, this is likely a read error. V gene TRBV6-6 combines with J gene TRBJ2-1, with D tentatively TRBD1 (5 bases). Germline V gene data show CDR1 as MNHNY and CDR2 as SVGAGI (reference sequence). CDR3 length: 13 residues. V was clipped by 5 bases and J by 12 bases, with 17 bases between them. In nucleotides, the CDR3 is TGTGCCAGCAGTGAGAGCCAGGGCGTAAGGCAGTTCTTC. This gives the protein CASSESQGVRQFF.

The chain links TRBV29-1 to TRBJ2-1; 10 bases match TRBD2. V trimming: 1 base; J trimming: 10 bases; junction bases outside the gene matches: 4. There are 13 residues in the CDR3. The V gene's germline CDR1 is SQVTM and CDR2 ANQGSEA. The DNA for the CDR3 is TGCAGCGTTGAAGTGGCTAGCGGGGGAGAGCAGTTCTTC. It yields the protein CSVEVASGGEQFF.

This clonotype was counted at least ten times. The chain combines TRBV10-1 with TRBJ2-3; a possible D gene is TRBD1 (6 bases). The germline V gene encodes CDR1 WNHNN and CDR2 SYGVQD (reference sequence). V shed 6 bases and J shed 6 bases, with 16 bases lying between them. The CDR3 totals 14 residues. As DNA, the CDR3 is TGCGCCAGCAGCTTGGACCCAGGGGCTGATACGCAGTATTTT. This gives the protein CASSLDPGADTQYF.

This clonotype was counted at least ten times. CDR3 nucleotide sequence: TGCGCCAGCAGCCAACTAGCGGGCACCGGGGAGCTGTTTTTT. Its protein product is CASSQLAGTGELFF. This chain uses TRBV4-1 with TRBJ2-2; 8 nucleotides align to TRBD2. With V trimmed by 2 bases and J by 4 bases, 0 bases remained unmatched. Looked up from germline, CDR1 is MGHRA and CDR2 is YSYEKL. There are 14 residues in the CDR3.

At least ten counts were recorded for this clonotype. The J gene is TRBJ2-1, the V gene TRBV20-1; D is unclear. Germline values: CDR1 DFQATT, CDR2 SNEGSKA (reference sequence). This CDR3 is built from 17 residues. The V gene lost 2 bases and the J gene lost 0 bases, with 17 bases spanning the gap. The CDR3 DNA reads TGCAGTGCTAGACCCCTCTCCCGGTCGAGCTCCTACAATGAGCAGTTCTTC. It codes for CSARPLSRSSSYNEQFF.

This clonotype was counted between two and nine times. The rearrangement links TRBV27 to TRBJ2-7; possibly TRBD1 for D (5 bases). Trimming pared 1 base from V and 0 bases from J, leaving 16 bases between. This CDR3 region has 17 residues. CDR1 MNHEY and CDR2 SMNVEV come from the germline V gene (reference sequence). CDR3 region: CASSLFFDRASSYEQYF. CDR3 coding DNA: TGTGCCAGCAGTTTATTTTTCGACAGAGCGAGCTCCTACGAGCAGTACTTC.

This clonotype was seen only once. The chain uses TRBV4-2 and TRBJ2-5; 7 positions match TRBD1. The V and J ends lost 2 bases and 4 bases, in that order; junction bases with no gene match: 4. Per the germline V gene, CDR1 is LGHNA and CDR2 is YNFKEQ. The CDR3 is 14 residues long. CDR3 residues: CASSQSAGGETQYF. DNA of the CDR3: TGTGCCAGCAGCCAATCGGCAGGGGGAGAGACCCAGTACTTC.

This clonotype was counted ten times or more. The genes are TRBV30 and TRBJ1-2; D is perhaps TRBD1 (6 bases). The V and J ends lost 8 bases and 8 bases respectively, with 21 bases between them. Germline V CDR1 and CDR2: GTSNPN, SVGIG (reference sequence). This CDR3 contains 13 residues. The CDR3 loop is CAVTDQGLRGYTF. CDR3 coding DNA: TGTGCCGTGACGGATCAGGGGTTGAGAGGCTACACCTTC.

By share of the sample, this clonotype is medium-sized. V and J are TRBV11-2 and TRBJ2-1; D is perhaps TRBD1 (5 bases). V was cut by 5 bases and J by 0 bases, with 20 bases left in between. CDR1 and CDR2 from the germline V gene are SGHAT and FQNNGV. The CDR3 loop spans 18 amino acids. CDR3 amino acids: CASSRPHTGGGSYNEQFF. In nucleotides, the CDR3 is TGTGCCAGCAGCAGACCGCACACAGGTGGCGGCTCCTACAATGAGCAGTTCTTC.

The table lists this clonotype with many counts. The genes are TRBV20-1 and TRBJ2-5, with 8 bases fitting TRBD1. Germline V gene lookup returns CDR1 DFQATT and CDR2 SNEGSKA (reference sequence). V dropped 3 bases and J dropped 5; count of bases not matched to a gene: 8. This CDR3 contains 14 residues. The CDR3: CSASAQGAFETQYF. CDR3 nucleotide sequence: TGCAGTGCTAGCGCGCAGGGGGCTTTCGAGACCCAGTACTTC.

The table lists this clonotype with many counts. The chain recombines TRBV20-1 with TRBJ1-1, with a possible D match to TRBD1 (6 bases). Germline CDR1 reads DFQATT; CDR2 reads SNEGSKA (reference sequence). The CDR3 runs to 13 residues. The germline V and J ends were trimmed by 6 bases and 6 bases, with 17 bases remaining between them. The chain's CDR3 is CSARQTGMAEAFF. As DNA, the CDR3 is TGCAGTGCCAGACAAACAGGGATGGCTGAAGCTTTCTTT.

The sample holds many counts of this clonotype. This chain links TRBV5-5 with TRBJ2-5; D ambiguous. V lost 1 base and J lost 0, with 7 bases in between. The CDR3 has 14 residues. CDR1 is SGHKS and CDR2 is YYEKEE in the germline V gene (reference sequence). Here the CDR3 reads CASSLSGHQETQYF. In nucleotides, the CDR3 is TGTGCCAGCAGCTTGAGTGGGCACCAAGAGACCCAGTACTTC. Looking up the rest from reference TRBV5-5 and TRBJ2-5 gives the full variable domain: DAGVTQSPTHLIKTRGQQVTLRCSPISGHKSVSWYQQVLGQGPQFIFQYYEKEERGRGNFPDRFSARQFPNYSSELNVNALLLGDSALYLCASSLSGHQETQYFGPGTRLLVL.

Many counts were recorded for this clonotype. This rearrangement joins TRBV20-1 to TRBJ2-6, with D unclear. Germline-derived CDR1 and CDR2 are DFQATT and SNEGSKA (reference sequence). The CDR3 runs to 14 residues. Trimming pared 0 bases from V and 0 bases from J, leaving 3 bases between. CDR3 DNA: TGCAGTGCTAGAGATGACTCTGGGGCCAACGTCCTGACTTTC. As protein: CSARDDSGANVLTF.

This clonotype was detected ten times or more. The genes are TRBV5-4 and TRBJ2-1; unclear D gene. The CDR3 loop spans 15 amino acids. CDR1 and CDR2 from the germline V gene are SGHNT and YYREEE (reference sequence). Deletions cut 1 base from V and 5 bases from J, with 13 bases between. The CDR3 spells CASSLSAREHNEQFF. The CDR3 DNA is TGTGCCAGCAGCTTGTCTGCGAGAGAACACAATGAGCAGTTCTTC.

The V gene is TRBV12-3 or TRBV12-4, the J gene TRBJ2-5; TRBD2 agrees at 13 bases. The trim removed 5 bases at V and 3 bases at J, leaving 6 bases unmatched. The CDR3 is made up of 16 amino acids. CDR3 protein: CASSPLGLAGKETQYF. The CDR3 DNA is TGTGCCAGCAGTCCACTGGGACTAGCGGGAAAAGAGACCCAGTACTTC.

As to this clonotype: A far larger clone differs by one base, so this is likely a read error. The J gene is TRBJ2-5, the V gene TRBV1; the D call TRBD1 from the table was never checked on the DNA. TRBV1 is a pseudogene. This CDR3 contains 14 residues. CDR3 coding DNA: TGCACCAGCAGCCAAGGGGGCTACCAAGAGACCCAGTACTTC. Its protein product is CTSSQGGYQETQYF.

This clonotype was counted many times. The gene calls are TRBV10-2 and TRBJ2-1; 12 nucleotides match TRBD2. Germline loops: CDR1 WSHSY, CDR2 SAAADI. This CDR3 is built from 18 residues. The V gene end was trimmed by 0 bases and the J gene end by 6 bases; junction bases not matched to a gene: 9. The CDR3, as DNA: TGCGCCAGCAGTGAGTCAATATCGGGACTAGCGGGCCCCAATGAGCAGTTCTTC. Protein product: CASSESISGLAGPNEQFF.

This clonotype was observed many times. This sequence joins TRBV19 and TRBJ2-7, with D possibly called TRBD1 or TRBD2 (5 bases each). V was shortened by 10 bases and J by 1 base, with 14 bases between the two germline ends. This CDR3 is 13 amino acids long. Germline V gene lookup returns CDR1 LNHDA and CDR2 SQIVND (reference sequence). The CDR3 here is CATRDPGSYEQYF. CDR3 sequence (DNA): TGTGCCACTAGGGACCCCGGATCCTACGAGCAGTACTTC.

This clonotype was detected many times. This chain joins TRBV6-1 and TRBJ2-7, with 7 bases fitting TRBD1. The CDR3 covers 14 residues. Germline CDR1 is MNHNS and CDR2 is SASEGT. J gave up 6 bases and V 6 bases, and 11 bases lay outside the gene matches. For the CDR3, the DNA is TGTGCCAGCAGCGACCAGGGGGTAACACGCGAGCAGTACTTC. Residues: CASSDQGVTREQYF.

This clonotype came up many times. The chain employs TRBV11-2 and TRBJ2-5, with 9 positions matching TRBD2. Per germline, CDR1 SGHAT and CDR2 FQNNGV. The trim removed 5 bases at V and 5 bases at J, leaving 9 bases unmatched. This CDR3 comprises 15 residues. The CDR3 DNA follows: TGTGCCAGCAGCCCGAGCGGGGGGCCCGAGGAGACCCAGTACTTC. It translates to CASSPSGGPEETQYF.